This TCR beta chain derives from a study of Graves' ophthalmopathy and Graves' hyperthyroidism. V was cut by 8 bases and J by 1 base, with 17 bases left in between. Looked up from germline, CDR1 is MGHDK and CDR2 is SYGVNS. This CDR3 spans 15 amino acids. In this sample, this clonotype turned up a few times. Amplification targeted the TCR beta CDR3 regions, with RNA transcripts as the source material. RT-PCR with HTBI primers came first, then second-round multiplex PCR. MiXCR, applied by TCRdb to the multiplex PCR reads, yields one record per CDR3 protein. Of 660,000 or so distinct CDR3 sequences in the sample, over 40% were seen once.

The clonotype originates from an adult man with Graves' ophthalmopathy. This chain uses TRBV25-1 with TRBJ1-1, with D possibly TRBD1 on 5 matching bases. The specimen was peripheral blood. CDR3 nucleotide sequence: TGTGCCAGCCACAAGGGAGGCGGGGGGAACACTGAAGCTTTCTTT. The encoded protein is CASHKGGGGNTEAFF.